This T cell receptor beta chain came from a study of technical replicates of blood from a few donors. Germline CDR1 and CDR2: SGHRS and YFSETQ. This CDR3 comprises 14 residues. Trimming at V came to 4 bases and at J to 8 bases, leaving 9 bases not matched to a gene. TCRdb's table, derived via immunoSEQ multiplex PCR, lists solely in-frame clones and lacks some. The data contain about 80,000 clones, 95% to 98% of them singletons. The receptor was derived from a human donor in good health. The chain has TRBV5-1 and TRBJ1-2; TRBD1 aligns across 9 bases. Sequences were obtained from T cells isolated from PBMCs. The CDR3 sequence: CASSPTGGSKGYTF. CDR3 DNA: TGCGCCAGCAGCCCTACAGGGGGCTCTAAAGGCTACACCTTC.